The clone carrying this T cell receptor (beta chain) occurred a few times. Its matching antigen is unknown. This entry comes from a study of T cell repertoires in cytomegalovirus infection. As for the study in general: CMV epitopes in the study were HLA-C-restricted (recently identified) and HLA-B-restricted (well studied). In public TCR beta signatures, there were indications of both CMV infection and matching HLA type.

One entry per CDR3 protein, called by TCRdb with MiXCR from the reads. Here the sample spans 250,000 to 300,000 distinct CDR3 sequences, about 20% being singletons. General study findings and limits: Identification of carriers of CMV plus the relevant HLA was performed using cumulative public TCR beta family frequency. Ex vivo, HLA-C-restricted CMV-specific TCR beta clonotypes prevailed over the rest of the response.

Germline V lookup: CDR1 MNHEY, CDR2 SMNVEV (reference sequence). Trimming shortened V by 6 bases and J by 8 bases, and 19 bases separated the two germline ends. The CDR3 totals 15 residues. This chain uses TRBV27 with TRBJ1-4, with a weak D call TRBD1 (5 bases). This sample comprised cultured PBMCs, obtained from culture after CMV antigen stimulation. This receptor was obtained from a human donor in good health (CMV status not recorded). Some clones in this sample may be carry-over from other donors' samples. The CDR3 spells CASRGREGLMEKLFF. The DNA of the CDR3 is TGTGCCAGCAGGGGCAGGGAGGGTTTAATGGAAAAACTGTTTTTT.